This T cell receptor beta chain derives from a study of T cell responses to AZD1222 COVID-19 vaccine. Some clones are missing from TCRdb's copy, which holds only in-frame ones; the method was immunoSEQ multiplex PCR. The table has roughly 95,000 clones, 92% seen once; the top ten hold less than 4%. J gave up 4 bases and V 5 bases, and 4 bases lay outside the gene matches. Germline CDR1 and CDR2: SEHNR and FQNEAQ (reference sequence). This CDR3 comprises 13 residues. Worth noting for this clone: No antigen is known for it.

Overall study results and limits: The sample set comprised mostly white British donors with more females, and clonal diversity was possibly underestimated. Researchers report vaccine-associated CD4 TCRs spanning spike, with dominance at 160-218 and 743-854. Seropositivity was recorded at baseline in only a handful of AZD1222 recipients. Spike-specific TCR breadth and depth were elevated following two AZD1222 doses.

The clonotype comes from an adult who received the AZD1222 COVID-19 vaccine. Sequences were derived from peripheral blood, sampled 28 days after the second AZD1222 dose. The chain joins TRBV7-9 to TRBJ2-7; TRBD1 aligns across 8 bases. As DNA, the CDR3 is TGTGCCAGCAGCCCCGGGACAGGTTACGAGCAGTACTTC. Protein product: CASSPGTGYEQYF.